This T cell receptor beta chain was observed in a study of T cells in Graves' hyperthyroidism and ophthalmopathy. Germline V gives CDR1 GTSNPN, CDR2 SVGIG (reference sequence). Trimming left V 0 bases short and J 9 bases short, with 6 bases between. The CDR3 is 12 residues long. Amplification targeted TCR beta CDR3 regions from RNA transcripts. Initially, a first-round RT-PCR of the TCR CDR3 employed the HTBI primer set. TCRdb independently ran MiXCR on the multiplex PCR reads; one entry per CDR3 protein. The data hold fewer than 300,000 distinct CDR3 sequences, with roughly 15% observed a single time.

The sequence came from a woman aged 50 to 65 with Graves' hyperthyroidism that later progressed to Graves' ophthalmopathy. Sequencing was carried out using blood. This chain joins TRBV30 and TRBJ1-6; D unresolved. The CDR3 is CAWSVSGSPLHF. The CDR3 DNA follows: TGTGCCTGGAGTGTTTCCGGTTCACCCCTCCACTTT.